This passage covers 22 T cell receptor beta chains from one sample sequenced in a study of T cells in Graves' hyperthyroidism and ophthalmopathy. Template material for amplifying TCR beta CDR3 regions consisted of RNA transcripts. TCR CDR3 underwent first-round RT-PCR with the HTBI primer set. TCRdb reprocessed the multiplex PCR reads with MiXCR, giving one entry per CDR3 protein. The table records about 200,000 distinct CDR3 sequences, about 15% of them present only once. Sequencing input: blood. The receptors shown here come from a woman between 45 and 65 years old with Graves' hyperthyroidism.

V gene TRBV29-1 combines with J gene TRBJ1-2; D not certain. This CDR3 region has 12 residues. The ends were cut back, 4 bases at V and 4 bases at J, with 10 bases in the middle. Germline V gene sequence: CDR1 SQVTM, CDR2 ANQGSEA. CDR3 in DNA: TGCAGCGTTGTGGAAGCCAGCTATGGCTACACCTTC. Its protein product is CSVVEASYGYTF.

This clonotype was seen at least ten times. The chain joins TRBV12-3 or TRBV12-4 to TRBJ2-1; D is undetermined. Trimming shortened V by 2 bases and J by 8 bases, and 22 bases separated the two germline ends. This CDR3 contains 17 residues. DNA for the CDR3: TGTGCCAGCAGTTTAATCCCTTTTAAATCTCAATTCGATGAGCAGTTCTTC. Its translation is CASSLIPFKSQFDEQFF.

On this clonotype: This is likely a read error, given that the CDR3 carries no conserved phenylalanine or tryptophan at its end. The V gene is TRBV9, the J gene TRBJ1-1; perhaps TRBD1 as D (6 bases). Trimming pared 5 bases from V and 0 bases from J, leaving 17 bases between. Germline-derived CDR1 and CDR2 are SGDLS and YYNGEE. The CDR3 is 16 amino acids. CDR3 nucleotide sequence: TGTGCCAGCAGACCTCTCTCCGGGGGCTTGAACACTGAAGCTTTCTCT. This translates into CASRPLSGGLNTEAFS.

The genes are TRBV11-1 and TRBJ2-1; 14 bases are a match to TRBD2. Per the germline V gene, CDR1 is SGHAT and CDR2 is FQDESV (reference sequence). This CDR3 spans 20 amino acids. Germline trimming cut 6 bases from V and 2 bases from J; bases unmatched to any gene: 15. The CDR3 DNA sequence: TGTGCCAGCAGACATAATGACCCGGGACTAGCGGGAGATGCCTACAATGAGCAGTTCTTC. Its translation is CASRHNDPGLAGDAYNEQFF.

The chain uses TRBV15 and TRBJ1-1, with TRBD1 identical over 7 bases. The trim removed 0 bases at V and 5 bases at J, leaving 3 bases unmatched. The CDR3 totals 14 residues. CDR1 and CDR2 (germline): LNHNV, YYDKDF (reference sequence). The CDR3 sequence: CATSRDTGVTEAFF. Here the CDR3 DNA reads TGTGCCACCAGCAGAGATACAGGGGTTACTGAAGCTTTCTTT. Supplemented by reference TRBV15 and TRBJ1-1, the full variable domain reads DAMVIQNPRYQVTQFGKPVTLSCSQTLNHNVMYWYQQKSSQAPKLLFHYYDKDFNNEADTPDNFQSRRPNTSFCFLDIRSPGLGDTAMYLCATSRDTGVTEAFFGQGTRLTVV.

This clonotype showed up just a few times. The V and J genes are TRBV20-1 and TRBJ2-1; the D is unclear. From germline, CDR1 is DFQATT and CDR2 SNEGSKA (reference sequence). The CDR3 runs 11 residues. The ends were cut back, 3 bases at V and 15 bases at J, with 15 bases in the middle. CDR3 nucleotides: TGCAGTGCTAGTTGGGGAAATGGGCGGTTCTTC. Protein: CSASWGNGRFF.

This clonotype was recorded many times. The CDR3 region is CASSQNNSPLHF. Written as DNA, the CDR3 is TGTGCCAGCAGCCAAAATAATTCACCCCTCCACTTT. The V call is TRBV3-1, the J call TRBJ1-6; D is ambiguous. V lost 2 bases to trimming and J lost 5 bases, with 1 base between them. The CDR3 runs to 12 residues. Per the germline V gene, CDR1 is LGHDT and CDR2 is YNNKEL (reference sequence).

Comment on this clonotype: This may come from a read error, since a much larger clone is one base off. The rearrangement joins TRBV28 to TRBJ2-7; D tentatively fits TRBD1 or TRBD2 (6 bases each). CDR3 length: 14 residues. CDR1 and CDR2 (germline): MDHEN, SYDVKM. CDR3 bases: TGTGCCTGCAGTTTCGGCGGGACAAACTACGAGCAGTACTTC. Its protein product is CACSFGGTNYEQYF.

The chain carries TRBV7-8 and TRBJ2-2; no firm D call. The CDR3 contains 14 residues. V shed 1 base and J shed 6 bases, with 9 bases lying between them. The V gene's germline CDR1 is SGHVS and CDR2 FQNEAQ. Written as DNA, the CDR3 is TGTGCCAGCAGCTTAGAAGGTGCGTCCGGGGAGCTGTTTTTT. Amino acid sequence: CASSLEGASGELFF. The variable domain in full, with the rest retrieved from reference TRBV7-8 and TRBJ2-2, is GAGVSQSPRYKVAKRGQDVALRCDPISGHVSLFWYQQALGQGPEFLTYFQNEAQLDKSGLPSDRFFAERPEGSVSTLKIQRTQQEDSAVYLCASSLEGASGELFFGEGSRLTVL.

In its sample, this clonotype was seen many times. J is TRBJ1-1 and V is TRBV20-1; D not certain. This CDR3 contains 13 residues. Per the germline V gene, CDR1 is DFQATT and CDR2 is SNEGSKA (reference sequence). V was trimmed by 4 bases and J by 3 bases, leaving 12 bases between them. CDR3 protein: CSAKQGSDTEAFF. The CDR3 DNA follows: TGCAGTGCTAAGCAAGGGTCTGACACTGAAGCTTTCTTT.

This clonotype has ten or more counts. This rearrangement joins TRBV2 to TRBJ2-3; a possible D gene is TRBD2 (5 bases). Germline lookup yields CDR1 SNHLY and CDR2 FYNNEI. CDR3 length equals 13 residues. V was trimmed by 1 base and J by 6 bases, leaving 8 bases between them. CDR3 nucleotides: TGTGCCAGCAGTGAAGGTCGGGGTGATACGCAGTATTTT. Translating gives CASSEGRGDTQYF.

The table lists this clonotype with many counts. This chain joins TRBV2 and TRBJ1-2; 8 bases map to TRBD1. Trimming took 6 bases from V and 4 from J; bases not matched to a gene: 4. Germline CDR1 and CDR2: SNHLY and FYNNEI. The CDR3 runs to 13 residues. CDR3 coding DNA: TGTGCCAGCAGGGAGACAGGGGCCTATGGCTACACCTTC. Translated: CASRETGAYGYTF.

This clonotype came up a few times. The chain couples TRBV19 to TRBJ1-5; 7 bases line up with TRBD1. V was clipped by 9 bases and J by 9 bases; unmatched bases: 5. Germline V gives CDR1 LNHDA, CDR2 SQIVND (reference sequence). This CDR3 region has 11 residues. The CDR3 DNA is TGTGCCAGCCGACAGGGTCCGCCCCAGCATTTT. This sequence encodes CASRQGPPQHF.

This clonotype was seen ten or more times. This rearrangement joins TRBV7-8 to TRBJ1-1; possible D gene TRBD1, 5 bases. Per germline, CDR1 SGHVS and CDR2 FQNEAQ. The CDR3 length is 14 residues. Trimming shortened V by 5 bases and J by 5 bases, and 15 bases separated the two germline ends. CDR3: CASSDRGVRTEAFF. Here the CDR3 DNA reads TGTGCCAGCAGCGACCGAGGGGTTCGGACTGAAGCTTTCTTT.

This clonotype was detected many times. The chain joins TRBV20-1 to TRBJ2-1; 9 bases are shared with TRBD2. Germline CDR1 DFQATT, CDR2 SNEGSKA (reference sequence). V trimming: 5 bases; J trimming: 4 bases; junction bases outside the gene matches: 6. The CDR3 has 14 residues. The CDR3 is CSAPGLAVYNEQFF. CDR3 nucleotides: TGCAGTGCTCCGGGACTAGCAGTGTACAATGAGCAGTTCTTC.

This clonotype was counted many times. The chain links TRBV18 to TRBJ1-4; D ambiguous. There are 16 residues in the CDR3. Germline V lookup: CDR1 KGHSH, CDR2 LQKENI. Trimming stripped 4 bases from V and 0 bases from J, with 12 bases between. In DNA form, the CDR3 reads TGTGCCAGCTCACGTCAGACGGAAACAACTAATGAAAAACTGTTTTTT. It is translated as CASSRQTETTNEKLFF.

This clonotype was seen at least ten times. The genes are TRBV20-1 and TRBJ2-7; 12 nucleotides line up with TRBD2. Germline V gene data show CDR1 as DFQATT and CDR2 as SNEGSKA (reference sequence). The CDR3 has 15 residues. Trimming took 3 bases from V and 1 from J; bases not matched to a gene: 4. CDR3 bases: TGCAGTGCTAGTGATGGACTAGCGGGATCCTACGAGCAGTACTTC. Its translation: CSASDGLAGSYEQYF.

This clonotype was counted at least ten times. The chain links TRBV3-1 to TRBJ2-7, with D possibly matching TRBD2 (6 bases). V lost 2 bases to trimming and J lost 4 bases, with 9 bases between them. This CDR3 is 13 amino acids long. Germline V gene lookup returns CDR1 LGHDT and CDR2 YNNKEL (reference sequence). CDR3 loop: CASSQNGGYEQYF. CDR3 sequence (DNA): TGTGCCAGCAGCCAAAATGGAGGGTACGAGCAGTACTTC.

This clonotype appeared a few times. The chain combines TRBV5-1 with TRBJ2-3, with 7 bases aligning to TRBD1. V shed 2 bases, J shed 0 bases, and the junction held 3 bases outside the gene matches. The CDR3 is 15 residues long. Germline CDR1 is SGHRS and CDR2 is YFSETQ. The CDR3 protein is CASSFRDSSTDTQYF. CDR3 nucleotide sequence: TGCGCCAGCAGCTTCCGGGACAGCAGCACAGATACGCAGTATTTT.

The table lists this clonotype with a few counts. The chain recombines TRBV5-1 with TRBJ1-5; unclear D gene. CDR1 and CDR2 from the germline V gene are SGHRS and YFSETQ. This CDR3 region has 15 residues. Trimming shortened V by 0 bases and J by 1 base, and 8 bases separated the two germline ends. The CDR3 sequence is CASSLEGGSNQPQHF. In DNA, the CDR3 is TGCGCCAGCAGCTTGGAGGGTGGAAGCAATCAGCCCCAGCATTTT. The full variable domain, with the rest looked up from reference TRBV5-1 and TRBJ1-5, is KAGVTQTPRYLIKTRGQQVTLSCSPISGHRSVSWYQQTPGQGLQFLFEYFSETQRNKGNFPGRFSGRQFSNSRSEMNVSTLELGDSALYLCASSLEGGSNQPQHFGDGTRLSIL.

A remark on this clonotype: This sequence may be a read error, since a much larger clone differs from it by one base. The gene calls are TRBV27 and TRBJ1-2; D is unclear. The CDR3 length is 15 residues. The germline V gene encodes CDR1 MNHEY and CDR2 SMNVEV (reference sequence). The CDR3 DNA sequence: TGTGCCAGCAGTCCCCGGGCCTCGGACCGCTATGACTACACCTTC. The encoded protein is CASSPRASDRYDYTF.

This clonotype came up many times. The chain has TRBV5-8 and TRBJ2-7; D may be TRBD2 (6 bases). Germline CDR1 is SGHTS and CDR2 is YDEGEE. The CDR3 totals 15 residues. The V and J ends lost 1 base and 0 bases respectively, with 11 bases between them. The CDR3 coding sequence is TGTGCCAGCAGCTTGCTGGGACTCGGCTCCTACGAGCAGTACTTC. Residues: CASSLLGLGSYEQYF.